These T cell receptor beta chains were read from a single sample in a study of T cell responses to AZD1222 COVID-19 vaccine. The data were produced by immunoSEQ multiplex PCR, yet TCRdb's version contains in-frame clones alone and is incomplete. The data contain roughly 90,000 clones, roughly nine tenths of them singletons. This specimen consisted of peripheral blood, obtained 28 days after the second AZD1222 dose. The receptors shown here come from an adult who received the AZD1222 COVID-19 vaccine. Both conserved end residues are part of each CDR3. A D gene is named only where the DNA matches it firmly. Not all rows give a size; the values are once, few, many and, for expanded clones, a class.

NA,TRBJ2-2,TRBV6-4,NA,TGTGCCAGCAGTGACTCACAGGAGAACACCGGGGAGCTGTTTTTT,CASSDSQENTGELFF
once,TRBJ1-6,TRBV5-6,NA,TGTGCCAGCAGCTTCGGGATCAATAATTCACCCCTCCACTTT,CASSFGINNSPLHF
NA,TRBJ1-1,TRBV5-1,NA,TGCGCCAGCAGCCCCAACCCTCAGAGGAACACTGAAGCTTTCTTT,CASSPNPQRNTEAFF
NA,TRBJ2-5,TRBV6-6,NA,TGTGCCAGCAGTTACTCGGGGCAGCCCCACCAAGAGACCCAGTACTTC,CASSYSGQPHQETQYF
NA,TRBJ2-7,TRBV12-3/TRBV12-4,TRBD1,TGTGCCAGCAGTTTAAGGACAGGGTACGAGCAGTACTTC,CASSLRTGYEQYF
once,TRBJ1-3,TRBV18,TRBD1,TGTGCCAGCTCACCGGGACAGAGCTCTGGAAACACCATATATTTT,CASSPGQSSGNTIYF
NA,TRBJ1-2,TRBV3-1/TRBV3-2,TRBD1,TGTGCCAGCAGCCAAACAGGGGGCCATGGCTACACCTTC,CASSQTGGHGYTF
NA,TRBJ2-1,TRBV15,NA,TGTGCCACCAGCAGAGATATAGGCGGTAATGAGCAGTTCTTC,CATSRDIGGNEQFF
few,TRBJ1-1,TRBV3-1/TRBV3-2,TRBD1,TGTGCCAGCAGCCAGCAGCAGGGGGAAGGCACTGAAGCTTTCTTT,CASSQQQGEGTEAFF
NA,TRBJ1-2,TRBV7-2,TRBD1,TGTGCCAGCAGCTTAGAGTTCCGGACAGGGAGGGATGGCTACACCTTC,CASSLEFRTGRDGYTF
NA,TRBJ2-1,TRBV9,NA,TGTGCCAGCAGCGTAGGTCCGGGGGCGAAGAATGAGCAGTTCTTC,CASSVGPGAKNEQFF
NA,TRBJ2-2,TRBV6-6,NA,TGTGCCAGCCAAACAGGACTGAACACCGGGGAGCTGTTTTTT,CASQTGLNTGELFF
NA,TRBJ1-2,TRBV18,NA,TGTGCCAGCTCGCCCAACAGGGATGATGGCTACACCTTC,CASSPNRDDGYTF
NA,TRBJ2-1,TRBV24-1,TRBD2,TGTGCCACCAGTGATTCTTTAGCGGGATCCTACAATGAGCAGTTCTTC,CATSDSLAGSYNEQFF
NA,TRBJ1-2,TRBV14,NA,TGTGCCAGCAGGTGGGACATTCTGGGCACCTTC,CASRWDILGTF
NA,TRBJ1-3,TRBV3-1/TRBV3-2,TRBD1,TGTGCCAGCAGCCTCGGACAGGCCTCTGGAAACACCATATATTTT,CASSLGQASGNTIYF
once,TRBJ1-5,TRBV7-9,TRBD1,TGTGCCAGCAGCCGGGGACAGGCCCAGTACAGCAATCAGCCCCAGCATTTT,CASSRGQAQYSNQPQHF
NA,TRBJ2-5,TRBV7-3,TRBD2,TGTGCCAGCGGGGGAGGGCGGCAAGAGACCCAGTACTTC,CASGGGRQETQYF
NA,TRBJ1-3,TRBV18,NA,TGTGCCAGCTCACCACAGGGTGTTTCTGGAAACACCATATATTTT,CASSPQGVSGNTIYF
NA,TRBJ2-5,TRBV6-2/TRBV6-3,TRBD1,TGTGCCAGCAGTTACTCGACGGGAACAGGGGAGAGGGAGACCCAGTACTTC,CASSYSTGTGERETQYF
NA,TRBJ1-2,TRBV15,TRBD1,TGTGCCACCAGCAGGACAGGGGGCGCCTATGGCTACACCTTC,CATSRTGGAYGYTF
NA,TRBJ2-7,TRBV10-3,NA,TGTGCCATCAGTGAGTCCCCACAGACGTCCTACGAGCAGTACTTC,CAISESPQTSYEQYF
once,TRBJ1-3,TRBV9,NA,TGTGCCAGCAGCGCAAATCCCCAGGATTTCTCTGGAAACACCATATATTTT,CASSANPQDFSGNTIYF
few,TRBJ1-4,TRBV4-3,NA,TGCGCCAGCAGCCATAACAGGGTCTCTAATGAAAAACTGTTTTTT,CASSHNRVSNEKLFF
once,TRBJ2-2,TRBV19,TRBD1,TGTGCCAGTAGTTCAGACAGGGGCGTCCTCACCGGGGAGCTGTTTTTT,CASSSDRGVLTGELFF
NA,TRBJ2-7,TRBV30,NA,TGTGCCTGGGCCGGGGGACCCTCCGGGGCCTACGAGCAGTACTTC,CAWAGGPSGAYEQYF
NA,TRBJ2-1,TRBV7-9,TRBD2,TGTGCCAGCAGGGTAGGGGGACTAGCGGGAGTTGAGCAGTTCTTC,CASRVGGLAGVEQFF
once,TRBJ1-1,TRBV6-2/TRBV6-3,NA,TGTGCCAGCAGTTGGGCTGACACTGAAGCTTTCTTT,CASSWADTEAFF
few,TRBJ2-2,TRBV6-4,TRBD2,TGTGCCAGCTCTCGACTAGCCGAGACCGGGGAGCTGTTTTTT,CASSRLAETGELFF
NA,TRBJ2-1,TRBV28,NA,TGTGCCAGCAGCCACAATGAGCAGTTCTTC,CASSHNEQFF
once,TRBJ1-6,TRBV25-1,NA,TGTGCCAGCAGTGAAACAGGCGGTAGCAATTCACCCCTCCACTTT,CASSETGGSNSPLHF
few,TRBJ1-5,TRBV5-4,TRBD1,TGTGCCAGCAGCCTAGGGACAGGGAAGCGCAATCAGCCCCAGCATTTT,CASSLGTGKRNQPQHF
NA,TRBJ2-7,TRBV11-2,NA,TGTGCCAGCAGTTTAGGTCCCCTCTACGAGCAGTACTTC,CASSLGPLYEQYF
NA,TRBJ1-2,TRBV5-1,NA,TGCGCCAGCAGCCTCATGGACTATGGCTACACCTTC,CASSLMDYGYTF
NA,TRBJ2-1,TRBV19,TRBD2,TGTGCCAGTAGAGGCGGGGGGGCGGTCTACAATGAGCAGTTCTTC,CASRGGGAVYNEQFF
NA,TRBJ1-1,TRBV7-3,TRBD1,TGTGCCAGCAGCTTACAGGGGGCGAGCACTGAAGCTTTCTTT,CASSLQGASTEAFF
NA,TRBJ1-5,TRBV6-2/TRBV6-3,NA,TGTGCCAGCAGTTATTGGGGGAGGGGTCCCAATCAGCCCCAGCATTTT,CASSYWGRGPNQPQHF
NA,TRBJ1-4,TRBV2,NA,TGTGCCAGCAGGCGGGAGGCCGGAGACGAAAAACTGTTTTTT,CASRREAGDEKLFF
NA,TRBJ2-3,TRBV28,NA,TGTGCCAGCAGTTTACTAGGCGACAGTAGCACAGATACGCAGTATTTT,CASSLLGDSSTDTQYF
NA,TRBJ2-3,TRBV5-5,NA,TGTGCCAGCAGCTTGTCCGGGAGCTTAAGCACAGATACGCAGTATTTT,CASSLSGSLSTDTQYF
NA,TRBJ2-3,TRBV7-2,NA,TGTGCCAGCAAGACATCACAAGATACGCAGTATTTT,CASKTSQDTQYF
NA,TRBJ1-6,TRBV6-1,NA,TGTGCCAGCAGTGAAATGGACATTTTATACTCACCCCTCCACTTT,CASSEMDILYSPLHF
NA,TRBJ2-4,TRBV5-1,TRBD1,TGCGCCAGCAGCTTGTTACAGGGGGCTGGCAAAAACATTCAGTACTTC,CASSLLQGAGKNIQYF
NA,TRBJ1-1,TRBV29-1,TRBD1,TGCAGCGTTGAAGCCCGGACAGGGAACACTGAAGCTTTCTTT,CSVEARTGNTEAFF
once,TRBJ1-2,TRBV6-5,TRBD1,TGTGCCAGCAGTCCCGGGACAGGGCTACTCTATGGCTACACCTTC,CASSPGTGLLYGYTF
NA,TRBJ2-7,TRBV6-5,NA,TGTGCCAGCAGTCACGGGTTTTACGAGCAGTACTTC,CASSHGFYEQYF
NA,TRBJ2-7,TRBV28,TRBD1,TGTGCCAGCAGCCCCGGGGACAGCTACGAGCAGTACTTC,CASSPGDSYEQYF
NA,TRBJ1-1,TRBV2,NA,TGTGCCAGCGTGACCCCGGAACTGACTGAAGCTTTCTTT,CASVTPELTEAFF
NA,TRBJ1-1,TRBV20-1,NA,TGCAGTGCTAGCGGGGGAAGTGAAGCTTTCTTT,CSASGGSEAFF
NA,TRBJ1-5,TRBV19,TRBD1,TGTGCCAGTAGTTTACGGACAGGACATAGCAATCAGCCCCAGCATTTT,CASSLRTGHSNQPQHF